This TCR beta chain was sequenced for a study of blood T cell repertoires in COVID-19. Study information: The United States, Italy and Spain were the sources of the acute and convalescent COVID-19 samples.

V was clipped by 3 bases and J by 1 base, with 15 bases between them. Germline V gives CDR1 KGHSH, CDR2 LQKENI. The CDR3 runs to 16 residues. The Seattle patients, enrolled during active infection, were followed longitudinally. As handled by the study authors: Scientists estimated how many nucleated cells there were by amplifying reference gene primers. The protocol was immunoSEQ multiplex PCR, while the TCRdb copy is restricted to in-frame clones and leaves out a portion. V, J and clone size were drawn from that table, and D and trimming were deduced from the DNA. There are approximately 150,000 clones in the sample; over 85% occur only once, and 2% lies in the top ten.

The source of this sequence is a woman aged 60 to 75 with COVID-19, enrolled during active disease. The specimen sequenced was peripheral blood. The V and J genes are TRBV18 and TRBJ1-2; D is possibly TRBD1 (6 bases). CDR3 in DNA: TGTGCCAGCTCACCGGCAGACAGGCCTGTTAACTATGGCTACACCTTC. Translated, it gives CASSPADRPVNYGYTF.